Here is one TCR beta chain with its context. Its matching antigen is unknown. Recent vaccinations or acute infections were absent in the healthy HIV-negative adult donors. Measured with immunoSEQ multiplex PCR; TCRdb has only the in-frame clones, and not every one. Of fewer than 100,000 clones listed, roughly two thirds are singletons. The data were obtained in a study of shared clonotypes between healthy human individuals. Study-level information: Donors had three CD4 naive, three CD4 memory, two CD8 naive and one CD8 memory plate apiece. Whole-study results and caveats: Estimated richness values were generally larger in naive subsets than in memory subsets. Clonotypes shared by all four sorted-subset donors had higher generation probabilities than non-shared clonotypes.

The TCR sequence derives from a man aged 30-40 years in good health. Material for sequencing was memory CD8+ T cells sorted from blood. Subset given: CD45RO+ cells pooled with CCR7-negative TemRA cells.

The CDR3 protein is CAWSVGTVGYTF. The CDR3 DNA is TGTGCCTGGAGTGTTGGGACGGTGGGCTACACCTTC. The chain couples TRBV30 to TRBJ1-2, with TRBD1 as a possible D gene (5 bases). Trimming took 0 bases from V and 8 from J, leaving 10 bases between them. CDR1 is GTSNPN and CDR2 is SVGIG in the germline V gene (reference sequence). The CDR3 spans 12 residues.